The following is a T cell receptor (beta chain) sequence with its context. The data originate from a study of blood T cell repertoires in COVID-19. Data came from immunoSEQ multiplex PCR; TCRdb stores just in-frame clones and leaves some out. Of around 100,000 clones in the sample, roughly 80% were seen once. The CDR3 covers 15 residues. The germline CDR1 and CDR2 sequences are SGHVS and FNYEAQ. Trimming stripped 3 bases from V and 6 bases from J, with 15 bases between. The chain recombines TRBV7-6 with TRBJ2-1; a possible D gene is TRBD1 (6 bases). The receptor was derived from a human donor in a cohort sampled during active COVID-19. The specimen was peripheral blood. In DNA, the CDR3 is TGTGCCAGCAGCTTCCAGGACAGCGAGGGCAATGAGCAGTTCTTC. Amino acids: CASSFQDSEGNEQFF.